One and the same sample provided the 9 T cell receptor beta chains below, sequenced in a study of shared clonotypes between healthy human individuals (dated by TCRdb to about 2020). Libraries were prepared through the immunoSEQ multiplex PCR assay. Here the immuneACCESS table is served through TCRdb, limited to in-frame sequences with V and J called. Missing clones are a known gap in these copies; in checked studies unresolved V genes cover under half, and the rest lacks a known reason. The sample has about 460,000 clones on record, roughly 80% of them singletons. The ten largest make up approximately 12% of the sample. Specimen: PBMCs. These TCRs come from a woman in her thirties or forties in good health. Some clones in this sample may be carry-over from other donors' samples.

The chain combines TRBV9 with TRBJ1-2, with TRBD1 as a possible D gene (6 bases). The V gene's germline CDR1 is SGDLS and CDR2 YYNGEE. The V end was cut by 7 bases, the J end by 4 bases, with 11 bases between. The CDR3 length is 12 residues. The CDR3 is CASGTGSYGYTF. CDR3 nucleotide sequence: TGTGCCAGCGGAACAGGGAGCTATGGCTACACCTTC.

Notes on this clone: Just one base apart from a much larger clone, this may be a read error. The chain uses TRBV11-2 and TRBJ2-2; 9 bases agree with TRBD1. This CDR3 has 17 amino acids. Germline V gene sequence: CDR1 SGHAT, CDR2 FQNNGV. CDR3 sequence: CASSLARQGETVGELLF. CDR3 DNA sequence: TGTGCCAGCAGCTTAGCAAGACAGGGGGAGACGGTCGGGGAGCTGCTTTTT.

This clone was seen only a few times. The rearrangement uses TRBV9 and TRBJ1-1; TRBD1 aligns across 10 bases. This CDR3 is 16 amino acids long. Germline CDR1 is SGDLS and CDR2 is YYNGEE. V was pared by 0 bases and J by 3 bases, with 5 bases of the junction left unmatched. DNA for the CDR3: TGTGCCAGCAGCGTAGCCGGGACAGGGGTGTACACTGAAGCTTTCTTT. The encoded protein is CASSVAGTGVYTEAFF.

This chain uses TRBV19 with TRBJ2-2; D remains ambiguous. This CDR3 has 14 residues. Germline V gene sequence: CDR1 LNHDA, CDR2 SQIVND (reference sequence). Trimming stripped 1 base from V and 3 bases from J, with 6 bases between. The CDR3 loop reads CASSIGLYTGELFF. The CDR3 DNA sequence: TGTGCCAGTAGTATAGGGCTGTACACCGGGGAGCTGTTTTTT.

A remark on this clone: Other nucleotide sequences from this sample produce the same CDR3. The chain links TRBV7-2 to TRBJ2-3, with D uncertain. Per the germline V gene, CDR1 is SGHTA and CDR2 is FQGNSA. V was pared by 5 bases and J by 2 bases, with 5 bases between. This CDR3 contains 12 residues. DNA of the CDR3: TGTGCCAGCAGCCCGACCACAGATACGCAGTATTTT. As protein: CASSPTTDTQYF.

V usage is TRBV28 and J usage is TRBJ2-7; D is perhaps TRBD1 (7 bases). Germline V CDR1 and CDR2: MDHEN, SYDVKM. Trimming left V 2 bases short and J 3 bases short, with 29 bases between. The CDR3 extends over 20 amino acids. The DNA for the CDR3 is TGTGCCAGCAGTTTACCTTTGGGACAGAGAACACCGGGACTGAGCTACGAGCAGTACTTC. Its protein is CASSLPLGQRTPGLSYEQYF. Filled out from reference TRBV28 and TRBJ2-7, the complete variable domain reads DVKVTQSSRYLVKRTGEKVFLECVQDMDHENMFWYRQDPGLGLRLIYFSYDVKMKEKGDIPEGYSVSREKKERFSLILESASTNQTSMYLCASSLPLGQRTPGLSYEQYFGPGTRLTVT.

V and J are TRBV2 and TRBJ1-5; no clear D. Trimming took off 4 bases at V and 0 bases at J, with 4 bases between the two ends. CDR1 is SNHLY and CDR2 is FYNNEI in the germline V gene. The CDR3 extends over 13 amino acids. The CDR3 protein is CASSAYSNQPQHF. The CDR3 region has the DNA TGTGCCAGCAGTGCTTATAGCAATCAGCCCCAGCATTTT. Combining the CDR3 with reference TRBV2 and TRBJ1-5 gives the whole variable domain EPEVTQTPSHQVTQMGQEVILRCVPISNHLYFYWYRQILGQKVEFLVSFYNNEISEKSEIFDDQFSVERPDGSNFTLKIRSTKLEDSAMYFCASSAYSNQPQHFGDGTRLSIL.

This chain links TRBV11-3 with TRBJ2-7, with a tentative D call TRBD2 (5 bases). The CDR3 has 13 amino acids. Germline loops: CDR1 SGHNT, CDR2 YENEEA. The germline V and J ends were trimmed by 1 base and 2 bases, with 6 bases remaining between them. Here the CDR3 reads CASSLGLTYEQYF. CDR3 DNA sequence: TGTGCCAGCAGCTTAGGACTAACCTACGAGCAGTACTTC. Together with reference TRBV11-3 and TRBJ2-7, the CDR3 gives the full variable domain: EAGVVQSPRYKIIEKKQPVAFWCNPISGHNTLYWYLQNLGQGPELLIRYENEEAVDDSQLPKDRFSAERLKGVDSTLKIQPAELGDSAVYLCASSLGLTYEQYFGPGTRLTVT.

The V gene is TRBV28, the J gene TRBJ1-3, with a weak D call TRBD1 (5 bases). The CDR3 runs 16 residues. Germline assignment: CDR1 MDHEN and CDR2 SYDVKM. The V end was cut by 1 base, the J end by 0 bases, with 10 bases between. As DNA, the CDR3 is TGTGCCAGCAGTTTATCACAGACAGCCTCTGGAAACACCATATATTTT. Amino acids: CASSLSQTASGNTIYF.